This paragraph reports one T cell receptor beta chain. Its antigen is undetermined. Rectal tissue came from one to two pinch biopsies taken at colonoscopy. This sample is part of a study of pediatric ulcerative colitis. Sequencing was at survey level. Method: immunoSEQ multiplex PCR; TCRdb's copy keeps in-frame clones and lacks some. The sample has more than 10,000 clones, around 77% seen once. Whole-study findings and limits: Two rectal clonotypes were found only in ulcerative colitis patients, all of them. Blood-rectal clonal overlap within each person was significantly higher in ulcerative colitis patients than controls.

This receptor was identified in a boy between 10 and 17 years old who was a control in a study of pediatric ulcerative colitis. The sample consisted of gut tissue.

CDR3 sequence: CARRTERRRTEAFF. CDR3 coding DNA: TGCGCCAGGCGTACAGAACGGAGGCGCACTGAAGCTTTCTTT. The chain has TRBV10-2 and TRBJ1-1; D is undetermined. This CDR3 spans 14 amino acids. With 9 bases removed from V and 4 bases from J, the gap between germline ends came to 18 bases. The germline V gene encodes CDR1 WSHSY and CDR2 SAAADI.